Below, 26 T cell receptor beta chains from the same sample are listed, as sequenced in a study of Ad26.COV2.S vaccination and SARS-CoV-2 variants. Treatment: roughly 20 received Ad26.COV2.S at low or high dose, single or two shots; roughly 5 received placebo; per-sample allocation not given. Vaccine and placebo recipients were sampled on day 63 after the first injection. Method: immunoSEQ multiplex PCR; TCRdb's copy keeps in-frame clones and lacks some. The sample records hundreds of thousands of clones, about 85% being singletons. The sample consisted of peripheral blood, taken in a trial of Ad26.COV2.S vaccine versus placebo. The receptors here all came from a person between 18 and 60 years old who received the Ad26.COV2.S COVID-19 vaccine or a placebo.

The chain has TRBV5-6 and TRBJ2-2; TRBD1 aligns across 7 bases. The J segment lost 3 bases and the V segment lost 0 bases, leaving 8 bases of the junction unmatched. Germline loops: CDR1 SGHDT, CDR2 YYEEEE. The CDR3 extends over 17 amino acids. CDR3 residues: CASSLVDRAHYTGELFF. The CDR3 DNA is TGTGCCAGCAGCTTGGTCGACAGGGCCCATTACACCGGGGAGCTGTTTTTT.

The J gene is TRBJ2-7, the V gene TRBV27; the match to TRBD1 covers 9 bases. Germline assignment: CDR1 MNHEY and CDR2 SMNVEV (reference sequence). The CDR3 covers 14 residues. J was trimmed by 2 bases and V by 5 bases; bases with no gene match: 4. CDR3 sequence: CASSPRDRAYEQYF. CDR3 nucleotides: TGTGCCAGCAGTCCCCGGGACAGGGCCTACGAGCAGTACTTC.

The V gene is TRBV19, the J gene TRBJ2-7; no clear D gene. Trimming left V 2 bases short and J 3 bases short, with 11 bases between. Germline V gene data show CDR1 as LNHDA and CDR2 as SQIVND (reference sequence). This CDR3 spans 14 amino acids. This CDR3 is CASSIFVRDYEQYF. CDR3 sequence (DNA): TGTGCCAGTAGTATATTTGTCAGAGACTACGAGCAGTACTTC.

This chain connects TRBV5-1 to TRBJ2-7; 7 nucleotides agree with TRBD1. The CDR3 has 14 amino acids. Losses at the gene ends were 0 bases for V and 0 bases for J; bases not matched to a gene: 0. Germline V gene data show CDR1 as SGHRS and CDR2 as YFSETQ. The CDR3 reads CASSLAGGSYEQYF. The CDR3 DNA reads TGCGCCAGCAGCTTGGCAGGGGGCTCCTACGAGCAGTACTTC.

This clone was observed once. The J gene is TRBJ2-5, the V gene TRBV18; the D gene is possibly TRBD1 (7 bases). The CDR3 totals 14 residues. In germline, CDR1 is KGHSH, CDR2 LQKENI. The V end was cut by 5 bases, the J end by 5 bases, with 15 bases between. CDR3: CASSEARGRETQYF. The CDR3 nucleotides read TGTGCCAGCTCAGAAGCCAGGGGGAGGGAGACCCAGTACTTC. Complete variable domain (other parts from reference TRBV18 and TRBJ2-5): NAGVMQNPRHLVRRRGQEARLRCSPMKGHSHVYWYRQLPEEGLKFMVYLQKENIIDESGMPKERFSAEFPKEGPSILRIQQVVRGDSAAYFCASSEARGRETQYFGPGTRLLVL.

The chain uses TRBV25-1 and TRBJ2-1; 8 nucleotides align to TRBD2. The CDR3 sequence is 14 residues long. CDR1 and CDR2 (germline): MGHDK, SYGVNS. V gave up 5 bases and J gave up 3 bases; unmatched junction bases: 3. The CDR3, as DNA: TGTGCCAGCAGTTTAGCGGGATACTACAATGAGCAGTTCTTC. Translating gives CASSLAGYYNEQFF.

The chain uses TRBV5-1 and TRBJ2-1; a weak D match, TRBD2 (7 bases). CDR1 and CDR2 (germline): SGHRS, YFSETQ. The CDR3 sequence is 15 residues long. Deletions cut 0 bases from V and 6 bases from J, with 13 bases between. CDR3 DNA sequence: TGCGCCAGCAGCTTGGGTGCGGGGGCGGTCAATGAGCAGTTCTTC. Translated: CASSLGAGAVNEQFF. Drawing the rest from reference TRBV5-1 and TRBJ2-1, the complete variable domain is KAGVTQTPRYLIKTRGQQVTLSCSPISGHRSVSWYQQTPGQGLQFLFEYFSETQRNKGNFPGRFSGRQFSNSRSEMNVSTLELGDSALYLCASSLGAGAVNEQFFGPGTRLTVL.

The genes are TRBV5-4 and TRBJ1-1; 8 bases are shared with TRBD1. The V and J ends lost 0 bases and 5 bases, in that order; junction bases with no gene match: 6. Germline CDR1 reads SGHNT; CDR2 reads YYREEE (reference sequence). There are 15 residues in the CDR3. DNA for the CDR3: TGTGCCAGCAGCTTGGCCGGGACAGGTTGGACTGAAGCTTTCTTT. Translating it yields CASSLAGTGWTEAFF.

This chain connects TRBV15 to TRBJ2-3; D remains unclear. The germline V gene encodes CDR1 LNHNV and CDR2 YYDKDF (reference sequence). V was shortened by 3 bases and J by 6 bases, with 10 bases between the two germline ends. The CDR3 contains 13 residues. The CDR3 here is CATSRGSEDTQYF. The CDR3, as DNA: TGTGCCACCAGCAGGGGGTCAGAGGATACGCAGTATTTT.

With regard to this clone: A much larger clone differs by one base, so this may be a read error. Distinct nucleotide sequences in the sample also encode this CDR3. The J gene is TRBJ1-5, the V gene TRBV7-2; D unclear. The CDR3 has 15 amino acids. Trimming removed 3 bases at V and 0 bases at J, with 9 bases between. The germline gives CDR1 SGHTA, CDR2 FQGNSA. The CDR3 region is CASSLEGNSNQPQHF. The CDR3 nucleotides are TGTGCCAGCAGCTTGGAAGGGAATAGCAATCAGCCCCAGCATTTT.

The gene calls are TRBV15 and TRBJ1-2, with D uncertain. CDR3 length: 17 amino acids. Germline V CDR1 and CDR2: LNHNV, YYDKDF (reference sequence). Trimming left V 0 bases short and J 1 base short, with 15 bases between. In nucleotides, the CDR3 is TGTGCCACCAGCAGAGATGCAAGACCTAATTTTAACTATGGCTACACCTTC. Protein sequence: CATSRDARPNFNYGYTF.

The CDR3 loop is CASNRLSSYNEQFF. The DNA of the CDR3 is TGCGCCAGCAACAGGCTGAGCTCCTACAATGAGCAGTTCTTC. The chain combines TRBV5-1 with TRBJ2-1, with D possibly TRBD1 on 5 matching bases. Germline V gene sequence: CDR1 SGHRS, CDR2 YFSETQ. Trimming took off 6 bases at V and 0 bases at J, with 10 bases between the two ends. The length of the CDR3 is 14 residues.

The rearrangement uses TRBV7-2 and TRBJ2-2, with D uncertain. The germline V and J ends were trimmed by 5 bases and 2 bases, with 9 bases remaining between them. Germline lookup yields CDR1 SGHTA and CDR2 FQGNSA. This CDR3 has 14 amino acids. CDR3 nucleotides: TGTGCCAGCAGCATACGCCGAAACACCGGGGAGCTGTTTTTT. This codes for CASSIRRNTGELFF.

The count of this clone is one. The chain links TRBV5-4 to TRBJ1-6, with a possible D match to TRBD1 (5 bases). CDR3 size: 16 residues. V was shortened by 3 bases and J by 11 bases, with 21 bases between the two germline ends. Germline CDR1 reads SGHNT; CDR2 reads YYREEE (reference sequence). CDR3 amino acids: CASSSGELLPRAPLHF. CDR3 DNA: TGTGCCAGCAGCTCGGGGGAACTACTCCCACGGGCACCCCTCCACTTT.

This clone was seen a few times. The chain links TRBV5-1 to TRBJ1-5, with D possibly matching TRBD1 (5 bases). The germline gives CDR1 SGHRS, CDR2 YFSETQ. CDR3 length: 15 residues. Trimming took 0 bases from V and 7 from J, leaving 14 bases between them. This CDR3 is CASSLEGGDGQPQHF. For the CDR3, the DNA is TGCGCCAGCAGCTTGGAAGGAGGGGACGGCCAGCCCCAGCATTTT. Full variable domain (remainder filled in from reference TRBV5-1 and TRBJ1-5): KAGVTQTPRYLIKTRGQQVTLSCSPISGHRSVSWYQQTPGQGLQFLFEYFSETQRNKGNFPGRFSGRQFSNSRSEMNVSTLELGDSALYLCASSLEGGDGQPQHFGDGTRLSIL.

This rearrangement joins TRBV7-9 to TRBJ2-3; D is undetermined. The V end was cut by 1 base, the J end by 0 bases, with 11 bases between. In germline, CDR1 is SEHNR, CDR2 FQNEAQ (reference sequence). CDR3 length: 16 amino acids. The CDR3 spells CASSLGVAASTDTQYF. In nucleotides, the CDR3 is TGTGCCAGCAGCTTAGGCGTTGCGGCTAGCACAGATACGCAGTATTTT.

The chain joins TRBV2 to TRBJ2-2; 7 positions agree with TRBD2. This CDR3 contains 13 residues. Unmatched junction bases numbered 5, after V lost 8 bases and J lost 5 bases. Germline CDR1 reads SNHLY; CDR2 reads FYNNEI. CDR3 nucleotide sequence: TGTGCCAGCCGCGCCGGGGGGACCGGGGAGCTGTTTTTT. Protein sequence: CASRAGGTGELFF.

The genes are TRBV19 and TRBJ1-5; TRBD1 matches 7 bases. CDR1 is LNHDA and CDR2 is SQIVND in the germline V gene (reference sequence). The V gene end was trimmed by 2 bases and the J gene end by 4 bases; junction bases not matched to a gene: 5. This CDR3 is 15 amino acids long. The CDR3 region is CASSIYWGQNQPQHF. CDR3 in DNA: TGTGCCAGTAGTATATATTGGGGACAGAATCAGCCCCAGCATTTT.

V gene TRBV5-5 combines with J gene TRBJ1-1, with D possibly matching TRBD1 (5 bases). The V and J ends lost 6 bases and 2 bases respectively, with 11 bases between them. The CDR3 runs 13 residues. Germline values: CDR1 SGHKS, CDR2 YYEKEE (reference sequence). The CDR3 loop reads CASKAGINTEAFF. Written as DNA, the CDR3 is TGTGCCAGCAAGGCAGGGATAAACACTGAAGCTTTCTTT.

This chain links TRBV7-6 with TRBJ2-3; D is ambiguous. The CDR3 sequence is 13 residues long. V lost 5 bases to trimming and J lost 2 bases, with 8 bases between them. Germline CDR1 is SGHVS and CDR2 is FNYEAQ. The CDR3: CASSLLTTDTQYF. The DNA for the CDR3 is TGTGCCAGCAGCCTGCTGACCACAGATACGCAGTATTTT.

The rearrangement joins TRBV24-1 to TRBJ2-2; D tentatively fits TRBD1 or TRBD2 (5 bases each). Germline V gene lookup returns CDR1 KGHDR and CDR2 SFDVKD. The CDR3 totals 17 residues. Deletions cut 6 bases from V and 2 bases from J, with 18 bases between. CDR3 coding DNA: TGTGCCACCAGTTATACCAATCCGGGACCTAACACCGGGGAGCTGTTTTTT. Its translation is CATSYTNPGPNTGELFF.

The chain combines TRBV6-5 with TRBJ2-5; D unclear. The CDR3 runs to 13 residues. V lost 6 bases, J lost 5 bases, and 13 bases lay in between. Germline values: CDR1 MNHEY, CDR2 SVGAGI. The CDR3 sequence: CASRLYRSETQYF. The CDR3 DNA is TGTGCCAGCAGGCTCTACCGTTCGGAGACCCAGTACTTC.

CDR3 sequence reads: CASSLVVGLAGIRSDTQYF. CDR3 bases: TGTGCCAGCAGCTTAGTGGTGGGACTAGCGGGAATCAGGTCAGATACGCAGTATTTT. The chain joins TRBV7-2 to TRBJ2-3, with 13 bases aligning to TRBD2. CDR1 is SGHTA, CDR2 FQGNSA, per germline. The CDR3 extends over 19 amino acids. V gave up 1 base and J gave up 4 bases; unmatched junction bases: 11.

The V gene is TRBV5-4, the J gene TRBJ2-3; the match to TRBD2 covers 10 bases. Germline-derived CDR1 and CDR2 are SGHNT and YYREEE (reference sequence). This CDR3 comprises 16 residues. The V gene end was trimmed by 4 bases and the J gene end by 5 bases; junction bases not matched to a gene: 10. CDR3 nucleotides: TGTGCCAGCAGCACTTTAGCGGGGGGTTGGGGAGATACGCAGTATTTT. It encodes CASSTLAGGWGDTQYF.

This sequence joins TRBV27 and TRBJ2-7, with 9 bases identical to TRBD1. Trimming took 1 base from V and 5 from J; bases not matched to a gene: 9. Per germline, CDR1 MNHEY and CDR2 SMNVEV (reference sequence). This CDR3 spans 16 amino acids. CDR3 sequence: CASSLWGGTGRNEQYF. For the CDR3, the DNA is TGTGCCAGCAGTTTATGGGGTGGGACAGGGAGGAACGAGCAGTACTTC.

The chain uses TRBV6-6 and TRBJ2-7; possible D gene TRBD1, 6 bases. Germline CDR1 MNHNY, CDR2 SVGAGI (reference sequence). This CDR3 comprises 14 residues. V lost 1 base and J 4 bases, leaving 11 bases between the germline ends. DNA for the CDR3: TGTGCCAGCAGTTACTTGGGACAAGGGTACGAGCAGTACTTC. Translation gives CASSYLGQGYEQYF.